The rows below give T cell receptor beta chains drawn from one sample of a study of T cell responses to AZD1222 COVID-19 vaccine. The protocol was immunoSEQ multiplex PCR, while the TCRdb copy is restricted to in-frame clones and leaves out a portion. The profile covers about 70,000 clones, with roughly 91% appearing a single time and 4.5% to 5% taken by the ten largest. The starting material was peripheral blood, obtained 28 days after the second dose of the MenACWY control vaccine. The receptors shown here come from an adult who received the MenACWY meningococcal vaccine as a control. Each CDR3 is given with its conserved first and last residue. Size is omitted from some rows. Given values are once, few, many or a class for expanded clones.

V	J	size	CDR3
TRBV5-4	TRBJ2-6	.	CASSLDGGTGANVLTF
TRBV3-1/TRBV3-2	TRBJ2-3	.	CASSQRFRADTQYF
TRBV19	TRBJ1-2	.	CASSIPGSVGYTF
TRBV30	TRBJ1-2	few	CACPLRFFDYGYTF
TRBV2	TRBJ1-2	.	CASSEGGPDYGYTF
TRBV7-9	TRBJ1-1	.	CASSSRENTEAFF
TRBV27	TRBJ2-5	.	CASSLVAGGGETQYF
TRBV5-8	TRBJ2-5	.	CASSLGADSGSQETQYF
TRBV21-1	TRBJ1-5	.	CASSNPVMATRPQHF
TRBV30	TRBJ2-7	.	CAGDRGNSAYEQYF
TRBV5-7	TRBJ2-7	.	CASSPLRGTGDAYEQYF
TRBV10-3	TRBJ2-1	.	CAISEGRSQFF
TRBV18	TRBJ2-5	.	CASSPPTDQETQYF
TRBV13	TRBJ1-3	.	CASSGPSWGREGNTIYF
TRBV10-3	TRBJ2-7	.	CAISLNRLYEQYF
TRBV28	TRBJ1-1	.	CASSSDTEAFF
TRBV19	TRBJ2-3	.	CASSDGTLGDTQYF
TRBV18	TRBJ2-1	.	CASSPNGPRVYNEQFF
TRBV6-5	TRBJ1-6	.	CASVRDGDNSPLHF
TRBV7-3	TRBJ2-3	.	CASSLRQTDTQYF
TRBV27	TRBJ1-6	.	CASSTGAVNSPLHF
TRBV11-2	TRBJ1-3	.	CASSLPGMDTIYF
TRBV28	TRBJ2-7	.	CASQPPGQGHYEQYF
TRBV19	TRBJ1-1	.	CASSAWDGQNTEAFF
TRBV5-6	TRBJ2-5	.	CASSLAETQYF
TRBV25-1	TRBJ1-1	.	CASSRRQGQNTEAFF
TRBV6-5	TRBJ2-3	.	CASSYATPTDTQYF
TRBV7-2	TRBJ1-1	.	CASSRQGDTEAFF
TRBV4-3	TRBJ1-2	.	CASSQAWDNYGYTF
TRBV18	TRBJ2-3	.	CASSSSGVTDTQYF
TRBV7-2	TRBJ2-2	.	CASSPREGRGGELFF
TRBV7-9	TRBJ1-1	.	CASSPGTGIKAFF
TRBV12-3/TRBV12-4	TRBJ2-7	.	CASSFHAAPEQYF
TRBV6-5	TRBJ2-5	.	CASSNRGMGETQYF
TRBV3-1/TRBV3-2	TRBJ1-2	.	CASSLYHREQYYGYTF
TRBV5-5	TRBJ2-7	few	CASSFSGSYEQYF
TRBV4-1	TRBJ2-1	few	CASSGRARDEQFF
TRBV27	TRBJ1-2	.	CASSLSPGVSYTF
TRBV5-1	TRBJ1-2	.	CASSSGRYYGYTF
TRBV3-1/TRBV3-2	TRBJ2-7	.	CASSLSAGTYEQYF
TRBV18	TRBJ2-7	.	CASSPPKTGPLGEQYF
TRBV6-5	TRBJ2-5	.	CASSRDRDQGTQYF
TRBV6-6	TRBJ1-4	.	CASSYGGSANEKLFF
TRBV28	TRBJ2-1	.	CASSFLGANTYNEQFF
TRBV6-2/TRBV6-3	TRBJ2-4	.	CASSYETGTERQAKNIQYF
TRBV6-5	TRBJ2-5	.	CASSRGQLQETQYF
TRBV12-3/TRBV12-4	TRBJ1-6	.	CASSRANSPLHF
TRBV5-1	TRBJ1-4	few	CASSLAWDLNEKLFF
TRBV12-3/TRBV12-4	TRBJ2-7	.	CASSLAGGQYF
TRBV18	TRBJ1-4	.	CASSQGGTNEKLFF
TRBV28	TRBJ1-2	.	CASSLPEGNYGYTF
TRBV28	TRBJ1-4	.	CASSLRQGNEKLFF
TRBV3-1/TRBV3-2	TRBJ2-4	.	CASSHAKDGRNIQYF
TRBV9	TRBJ2-1	.	CASSVRLAKGNEQFF